The 19 T cell receptor beta chains reported below all come from one sample, sequenced in a study of blood T cells in healthy people across ages. Sample-barcoded 5' priming and a J-beta primer mix drove a second PCR of about 6 to 12 cycles. A single record per CDR3 protein comes from TCRdb applying MiXCR to the 5' RACE reads. The table has over 700,000 distinct CDR3 sequences, about 55% seen once. The sequenced material came from blood. Receptors originate from a man of 80 years or more in good health.

This chain links TRBV11-2 with TRBJ2-3; TRBD1 agrees at 9 bases. The CDR3 covers 14 residues. The trim removed 6 bases at V and 9 bases at J, leaving 10 bases unmatched. CDR1 and CDR2 (germline): SGHAT, FQNNGV. As DNA, the CDR3 is TGTGCCAGCAGTCTAGGGGACAGGGTAGGAACGCAGTATTTT. Encoded protein: CASSLGDRVGTQYF. The full variable domain, its missing parts supplied by reference TRBV11-2 and TRBJ2-3, is EAGVAQSPRYKIIEKRQSVAFWCNPISGHATLYWYQQILGQGPKLLIQFQNNGVVDDSQLPKDRFSAERLKGVDSTLKIQPAKLEDSAVYLCASSLGDRVGTQYFGPGTRLTVL.

A remark on this clonotype: The junction shows a germline mismatch at one end, possibly a read error. The CDR3 is CASSLGGQLAGGPFEQFF. DNA of the CDR3: TGTGCAAGCAGCTTAGGGGGTCAACTAGCGGGAGGGCCCTTTGAGCAGTTCTTC. The chain carries TRBV7-2 and TRBJ2-1; 13 bases fit TRBD2. This CDR3 has 18 residues. Germline V gene sequence: CDR1 SGHTA, CDR2 FQGNSA.

This chain uses TRBV7-8 with TRBJ1-4, with 8 bases identical to TRBD1. Germline V gene data show CDR1 as SGHVS and CDR2 as FQNEAQ. There are 14 residues in the CDR3. After removal of 5 bases from V and 7 bases from J, the junction contained 6 bases not matched to a gene. The CDR3 DNA follows: TGTGCCAGCAGCCGACAGGGGATGGGTGAAAAACTGTTTTTT. Encoded protein: CASSRQGMGEKLFF. The full variable domain, rest sourced from reference TRBV7-8 and TRBJ1-4, is GAGVSQSPRYKVAKRGQDVALRCDPISGHVSLFWYQQALGQGPEFLTYFQNEAQLDKSGLPSDRFFAERPEGSVSTLKIQRTQQEDSAVYLCASSRQGMGEKLFFGSGTQLSVL.

The J gene is TRBJ1-4, the V gene TRBV20-1; D is unclear. Trimming removed 0 bases from V and 8 bases from J, with 13 bases in between. CDR1 DFQATT and CDR2 SNEGSKA come from the germline V gene (reference sequence). The length of the CDR3 is 14 residues. CDR3 loop: CSARDLGGGEKLFF. The CDR3 DNA is TGCAGTGCTAGAGATCTGGGAGGTGGGGAAAAACTGTTTTTT.

The chain recombines TRBV7-3 with TRBJ1-3, with D possibly TRBD1 on 6 matching bases. This CDR3 contains 15 residues. Trimming left V 5 bases short and J 8 bases short, with 19 bases between. CDR1 and CDR2 from the germline V gene are SGHTA and FQGTGA. The CDR3 DNA follows: TGTGCCAGCAGCCATATCCCAACAGGGAACCACACCATATATTTT. Amino acid sequence: CASSHIPTGNHTIYF.

The chain combines TRBV6-1 with TRBJ2-3, with D unclear. Germline V CDR1 and CDR2: MNHNS, SASEGT. Trimming took off 3 bases at V and 14 bases at J, with 24 bases between the two ends. The CDR3 contains 15 residues. Here the CDR3 DNA reads TGTGCCAGCAGTGACTGGGCGGAAGGGCACAGATACGCGTATTTT. Translation: CASSDWAEGHRYAYF.

The J gene is TRBJ1-1, the V gene TRBV3-1, with TRBD1 as a possible D gene (6 bases). This CDR3 has 12 residues. Trimming shortened V by 6 bases and J by 5 bases, and 10 bases separated the two germline ends. Germline CDR1 is LGHDT and CDR2 is YNNKEL (reference sequence). CDR3 nucleotides: TGTGCCAGCAGAATAGGGGGAACTGAAGCTTTCTTT. Translating it yields CASRIGGTEAFF.

This chain links TRBV20-1 with TRBJ2-5, with TRBD1 matching over 12 bases. Germline CDR1 DFQATT, CDR2 SNEGSKA (reference sequence). This CDR3 is 15 amino acids long. V shed 5 bases and J 2 bases; nucleotides not matched to a gene: 6. CDR3 sequence: CSAYGTGGEQETQYF. The DNA of the CDR3 is TGCAGTGCTTATGGGACAGGGGGCGAACAAGAGACCCAGTACTTC.

The J gene is TRBJ2-1, the V gene TRBV11-3; a possible D gene is TRBD2 (6 bases). This CDR3 contains 14 residues. V gave up 4 bases and J gave up 9 bases, with 16 bases separating them. Germline CDR1 and CDR2: SGHNT and YENEEA. This chain's CDR3 is CASSSGGSTSEQFF. The CDR3, as DNA: TGTGCCAGCAGCTCCGGGGGATCGACAAGTGAGCAGTTCTTC.

V is TRBV12-3 or TRBV12-4 and J is TRBJ2-1; 12 bases align to TRBD2. The V and J ends lost 2 bases and 8 bases, in that order; junction bases with no gene match: 10. The CDR3 totals 17 residues. The CDR3 DNA follows: TGTGCCAGCAGTTTAACCCGACTAGCGGGAGTGGGGGATGAGCAGTTCTTC. Encoded protein: CASSLTRLAGVGDEQFF.

The chain carries TRBV28 and TRBJ2-3, with D perhaps TRBD1 (5 bases). Trimming stripped 8 bases from V and 14 bases from J, with 17 bases between. From germline, CDR1 is MDHEN and CDR2 SYDVKM. There are 11 residues in the CDR3. The CDR3 DNA follows: TGTGCCAGCTTAGCAGGGCAGGACGCGTATTTT. Translated, it gives CASLAGQDAYF.

As DNA, the CDR3 is TGCGCCAGCAGCTCGGACGATTCACCCCTCCACTTT. This sequence encodes CASSSDDSPLHF. The chain carries TRBV5-1 and TRBJ1-6; D is ambiguous. Trimming took off 3 bases at V and 8 bases at J, with 6 bases between the two ends. The CDR3 runs to 12 residues. Germline CDR1 and CDR2: SGHRS and YFSETQ. The whole variable domain, filled in from reference TRBV5-1 and TRBJ1-6, reads KAGVTQTPRYLIKTRGQQVTLSCSPISGHRSVSWYQQTPGQGLQFLFEYFSETQRNKGNFPGRFSGRQFSNSRSEMNVSTLELGDSALYLCASSSDDSPLHFGNGTRLTVT.

The chain recombines TRBV5-1 with TRBJ1-2; 7 positions agree with TRBD1. CDR3 length: 13 residues. Germline lookup yields CDR1 SGHRS and CDR2 YFSETQ. The V segment lost 6 bases and the J segment 6 bases; nucleotides outside the gene matches: 8. The CDR3 sequence is CASTMDRTDGYTF. In DNA form, the CDR3 reads TGCGCCAGCACTATGGACAGGACGGATGGCTACACCTTC.

The table lists this clonotype with a count of one. The rearrangement joins TRBV7-2 to TRBJ1-1, with a possible D match to TRBD1 (6 bases). Trimming cost V 4 bases and J 7 bases, with 25 bases left between them. The CDR3 loop spans 17 amino acids. CDR1 SGHTA and CDR2 FQGNSA come from the germline V gene. The CDR3 DNA reads as TGTGCCAGCAGCTCCGGACTAGCGGGAGGGGGGGTCAATGAAGCTTTCTTT. Protein product: CASSSGLAGGGVNEAFF.

A few counts support this clonotype. The chain uses TRBV9 and TRBJ2-7, with D possibly TRBD2 on 5 matching bases. CDR1 is SGDLS and CDR2 is YYNGEE in the germline V gene. The CDR3 spans 15 residues. The V and J ends lost 0 bases and 4 bases respectively, with 14 bases between them. In nucleotides, the CDR3 is TGTGCCAGCAGCGTAGAGGGCGGTCAGCGGTACGAGCAGTACTTC. Translation gives CASSVEGGQRYEQYF. The whole variable domain, remainder taken from reference TRBV9 and TRBJ2-7, is DSGVTQTPKHLITATGQRVTLRCSPRSGDLSVYWYQQSLDQGLQFLIQYYNGEERAKGNILERFSAQQFPDLHSELNLSSLELGDSALYFCASSVEGGQRYEQYFGPGTRLTVT.

J is TRBJ2-3 and V is TRBV7-6; 7 nucleotides align to TRBD2. CDR3 length equals 18 residues. V lost 5 bases and J lost 0; bases outside the gene matches: 14. From germline, CDR1 is SGHVS and CDR2 FNYEAQ. The CDR3 coding sequence is TGTGCCAGCAGCCCTACCCCCTCGAGCGGGGCTAGCACAGATACGCAGTATTTT. Protein sequence: CASSPTPSSGASTDTQYF.

The rearrangement links TRBV25-1 to TRBJ2-3, with D perhaps given as TRBD1 or TRBD2 (5 bases each). V was cut by 3 bases and J by 5 bases, with 15 bases left in between. This CDR3 region has 15 residues. Germline V gives CDR1 MGHDK, CDR2 SYGVNS. Here the CDR3 reads CASSEPGQLGDTQYF. The DNA of the CDR3 is TGTGCCAGCAGTGAGCCTGGACAACTAGGAGATACGCAGTATTTT.

This clonotype was observed a few times. The gene calls are TRBV11-1 and TRBJ2-7; D is perhaps TRBD1 (5 bases). The CDR3 has 16 amino acids. The V end lost 3 bases, the J end lost 7 bases, and 22 bases lay between the germline ends. CDR1 and CDR2 (germline): SGHAT, FQDESV (reference sequence). CDR3 coding DNA: TGTGCCAGCAGCTTCGGCGGAGCCCCCAGGGCCAATGAGCAGTACTTC. It is translated as CASSFGGAPRANEQYF.

The chain recombines TRBV7-2 with TRBJ2-7, with TRBD2 matching 7 bases. Germline CDR1 reads SGHTA; CDR2 reads FQGNSA. The CDR3 has 14 residues. With V trimmed by 5 bases and J by 5 bases, 9 bases remained unmatched. The CDR3 loop is CASSPGGSHHEQYF. In nucleotides, the CDR3 is TGTGCCAGCAGCCCCGGCGGGAGTCACCACGAGCAGTACTTC. The complete variable domain, with remaining parts taken from reference TRBV7-2 and TRBJ2-7, reads GAGVSQSPSNKVTEKGKDVELRCDPISGHTALYWYRQSLGQGLEFLIYFQGNSAPDKSGLPSDRFSAERTGGSVSTLTIQRTQQEDSAVYLCASSPGGSHHEQYFGPGTRLTVT.